The 16 T cell receptor beta chains below come from one sample, sequenced in a study of cytomegalovirus exposure and HLA in healthy donors. PCR used 60 Vbeta primers and 13 Jbeta primers. Assay: immunoSEQ multiplex PCR; the TCRdb copy retains only in-frame clones and omits some. Of some 150,000 clones in the sample, around 74% are singletons; the top ten hold approximately 2.8%. The material sequenced was PBMCs. These receptors came from a man younger than 30 in good health and CMV-seronegative.

V usage is TRBV19 and J usage is TRBJ2-5; TRBD2 might be the D (6 bases). The germline CDR1 and CDR2 sequences are LNHDA and SQIVND (reference sequence). CDR3 length: 16 amino acids. V gave up 3 bases and J gave up 2 bases, with 16 bases separating them. The CDR3 sequence is CASSMASVKGQETQYF. The CDR3 coding sequence is TGTGCCAGTAGTATGGCTAGCGTGAAGGGGCAAGAGACCCAGTACTTC.

J is TRBJ2-5 and V is TRBV5-6; tentative D call: TRBD1 (7 bases). Germline CDR1 is SGHDT and CDR2 is YYEEEE. Trimming left V 4 bases short and J 11 bases short, with 24 bases between. CDR3 length: 15 amino acids. For the CDR3, the DNA is TGTGCCAGCAGCCGGCGGGGACAGTCTAGGTCTCGGCAGTACTTC. Protein product: CASSRRGQSRSRQYF.

The chain joins TRBV7-9 to TRBJ2-1, with D possibly being TRBD1 (6 bases). The CDR3 loop spans 15 amino acids. Trimming stripped 2 bases from V and 4 bases from J, with 12 bases between. Germline CDR1 and CDR2: SEHNR and FQNEAQ (reference sequence). The CDR3 sequence: CASSLRQESYNEQFF. The CDR3 DNA reads as TGTGCCAGCAGCTTACGACAGGAGTCTTACAATGAGCAGTTCTTC.

The chain uses TRBV27 and TRBJ1-5, with 8 bases lining up with TRBD1. The CDR3 is 13 residues long. The germline V gene encodes CDR1 MNHEY and CDR2 SMNVEV (reference sequence). With V trimmed by 5 bases and J by 7 bases, 4 bases remained unmatched. CDR3 protein: CASSRQGMQPQHF. CDR3 sequence (DNA): TGTGCCAGCAGTCGACAGGGGATGCAGCCCCAGCATTTT.

The V gene is TRBV5-6, the J gene TRBJ1-4; D is perhaps TRBD1 (6 bases). The CDR3 runs 15 residues. V was shortened by 4 bases and J by 5 bases, with 15 bases between the two germline ends. From germline, CDR1 is SGHDT and CDR2 YYEEEE. As DNA, the CDR3 is TGTGCCAGCAGCCGGCCGGGACATTCGAATGAAAAACTGTTTTTT. It is translated as CASSRPGHSNEKLFF.

The chain carries TRBV19 and TRBJ1-4; no clear D gene. V was trimmed by 7 bases and J by 5 bases, leaving 11 bases between them. Germline lookup yields CDR1 LNHDA and CDR2 SQIVND (reference sequence). The CDR3 is 13 residues long. CDR3 DNA: TGTGCCAGTACTGAACACCCCAATGAAAAACTGTTTTTT. As protein: CASTEHPNEKLFF.

This clone has a handful of counts. The chain uses TRBV5-1 and TRBJ2-1; TRBD1 might be the D (6 bases). V shed 4 bases and J shed 7 bases, with 24 bases lying between them. CDR1 SGHRS and CDR2 YFSETQ come from the germline V gene. This CDR3 has 17 residues. CDR3 bases: TGCGCCAGCAGCCGTACCGGTACTGGGGGCTCAGGTAATGAGCAGTTCTTC. It is translated as CASSRTGTGGSGNEQFF.

The chain recombines TRBV9 with TRBJ2-7; tentatively, D is TRBD1 (5 bases). Germline V gene sequence: CDR1 SGDLS, CDR2 YYNGEE. Trimming took 7 bases from V and 3 from J, leaving 11 bases between them. The CDR3 has 12 amino acids. The CDR3 coding sequence is TGTGCCAGCGGGCAGGGCCTCTACGAGCAGTACTTC. This gives the protein CASGQGLYEQYF.

The V gene is TRBV6-5, the J gene TRBJ1-5; D gene ambiguous. The CDR3 is 14 residues long. V was clipped by 0 bases and J by 0 bases, with 3 bases between them. Germline V gene lookup returns CDR1 MNHEY and CDR2 SVGAGI. The DNA for the CDR3 is TGTGCCAGCAGTTACTCGAGTAGCAATCAGCCCCAGCATTTT. This translates into CASSYSSSNQPQHF.

Only one count was recorded for this clone. The V gene is TRBV7-8, the J gene TRBJ2-7; tentative D call: TRBD1 (6 bases). Germline-derived CDR1 and CDR2 are SGHVS and FQNEAQ. The germline V and J ends were trimmed by 5 bases and 6 bases, with 20 bases remaining between them. CDR3 size: 15 residues. The CDR3 here is CASSDRGTRGSEQYF. The CDR3 region has the DNA TGTGCCAGCAGCGATAGAGGGACAAGGGGCTCCGAGCAGTACTTC.

This clone was recorded once. This chain connects TRBV2 to TRBJ2-4; 11 bases map to TRBD1. There are 13 residues in the CDR3. The junction had 5 bases not matched to a gene; V was cut back by 8 bases and J by 8 bases. The V gene's germline CDR1 is SNHLY and CDR2 FYNNEI. CDR3: CASGTGGRDIQYF. The CDR3 DNA reads as TGTGCCAGCGGGACAGGGGGTCGGGACATTCAGTACTTC.

The chain combines TRBV11-1 with TRBJ2-5; 11 nucleotides align to TRBD2. In germline, CDR1 is SGHAT, CDR2 FQDESV (reference sequence). The CDR3 covers 16 residues. V lost 3 bases, J lost 2 bases, and 5 bases stayed unmatched. The CDR3 protein is CASSFLAGGGQETQYF. In nucleotides, the CDR3 is TGTGCCAGCAGCTTTCTAGCGGGGGGCGGACAAGAGACCCAGTACTTC.

This chain links TRBV27 with TRBJ2-7, with 9 bases lining up with TRBD1. Per the germline V gene, CDR1 is MNHEY and CDR2 is SMNVEV (reference sequence). J lost 9 bases, V lost 6 bases, and 18 bases had no gene match. The CDR3 runs to 16 residues. The CDR3 DNA sequence: TGTGCCAGCAGCCACCGCTACGGGACAGGGAAGGGCGGGCAGTACTTC. Its translation is CASSHRYGTGKGGQYF.

This clone has only a few counts. The chain joins TRBV10-2 to TRBJ1-2; D remains ambiguous. V lost 2 bases, J lost 4 bases, and 17 bases lay in between. The CDR3 sequence is 16 residues long. Germline loops: CDR1 WSHSY, CDR2 SAAADI. For the CDR3, the DNA is TGCGCCAGCAGTGAGCCTTACGGGGAGGCTAGCTATGGCTACACCTTC. It is translated as CASSEPYGEASYGYTF.

This chain connects TRBV6-5 to TRBJ2-5; D is unresolved. The CDR3 is 14 amino acids. Germline lookup yields CDR1 MNHEY and CDR2 SVGAGI. V lost 0 bases and J lost 2, with 7 bases in between. The CDR3 region has the DNA TGTGCCAGCAGTTACTCGCGAACGCAAGAGACCCAGTACTTC. Encoded protein: CASSYSRTQETQYF.

CDR3 nucleotide sequence: TGTGCCATCAGTGGTGGGGGGGCCTCGGTTACAGATACGCAGTATTTT. This encodes CAISGGGASVTDTQYF. This sequence joins TRBV10-3 and TRBJ2-3; possible D gene TRBD2, 7 bases. CDR3 length: 16 amino acids. Trimming removed 4 bases at V and 3 bases at J, with 17 bases between. Per germline, CDR1 ENHRY and CDR2 SYGVKD.